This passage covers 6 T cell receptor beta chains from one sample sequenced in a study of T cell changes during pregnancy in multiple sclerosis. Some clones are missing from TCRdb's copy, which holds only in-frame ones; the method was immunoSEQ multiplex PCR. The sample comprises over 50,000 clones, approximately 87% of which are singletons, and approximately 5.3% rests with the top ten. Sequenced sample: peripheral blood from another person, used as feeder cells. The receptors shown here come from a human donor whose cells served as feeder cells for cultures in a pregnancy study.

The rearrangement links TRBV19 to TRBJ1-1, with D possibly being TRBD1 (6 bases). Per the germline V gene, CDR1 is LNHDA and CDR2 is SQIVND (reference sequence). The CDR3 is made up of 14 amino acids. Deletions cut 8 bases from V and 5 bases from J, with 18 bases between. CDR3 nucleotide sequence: TGTGCCAGTCGTAGGGGGGCGGGAGAGACTGAAGCTTTCTTT. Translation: CASRRGAGETEAFF.

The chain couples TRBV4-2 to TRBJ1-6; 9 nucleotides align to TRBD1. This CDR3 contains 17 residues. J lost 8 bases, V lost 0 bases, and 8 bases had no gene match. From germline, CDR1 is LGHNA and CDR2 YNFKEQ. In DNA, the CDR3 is TGTGCCAGCAGCCAAGATGGTGAGGGACAGGGCCATTCACCCCTCCACTTT. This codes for CASSQDGEGQGHSPLHF.

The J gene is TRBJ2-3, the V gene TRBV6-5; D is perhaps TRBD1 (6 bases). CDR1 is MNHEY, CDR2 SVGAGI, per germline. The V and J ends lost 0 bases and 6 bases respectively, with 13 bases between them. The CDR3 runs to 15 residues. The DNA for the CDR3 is TGTGCCAGCAGTTACTCCTCAGGGGCGTCCGATACGCAGTATTTT. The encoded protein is CASSYSSGASDTQYF.

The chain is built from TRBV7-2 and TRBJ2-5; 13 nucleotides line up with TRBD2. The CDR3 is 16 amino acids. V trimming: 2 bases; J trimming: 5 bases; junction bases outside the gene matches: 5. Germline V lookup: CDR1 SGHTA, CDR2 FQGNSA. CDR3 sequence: CASSLTGTSGVETQYF. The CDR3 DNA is TGTGCCAGCAGCTTAACCGGGACTAGCGGGGTCGAGACCCAGTACTTC. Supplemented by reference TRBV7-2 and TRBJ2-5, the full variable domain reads GAGVSQSPSNKVTEKGKDVELRCDPISGHTALYWYRQSLGQGLEFLIYFQGNSAPDKSGLPSDRFSAERTGGSVSTLTIQRTQQEDSAVYLCASSLTGTSGVETQYFGPGTRLLVL.

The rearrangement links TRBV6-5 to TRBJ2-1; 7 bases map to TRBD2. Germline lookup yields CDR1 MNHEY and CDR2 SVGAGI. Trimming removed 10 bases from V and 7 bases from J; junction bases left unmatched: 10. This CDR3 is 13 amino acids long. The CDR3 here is CATQGQGGNEQFF. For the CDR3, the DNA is TGTGCCACCCAAGGGCAGGGAGGGAATGAGCAGTTCTTC.

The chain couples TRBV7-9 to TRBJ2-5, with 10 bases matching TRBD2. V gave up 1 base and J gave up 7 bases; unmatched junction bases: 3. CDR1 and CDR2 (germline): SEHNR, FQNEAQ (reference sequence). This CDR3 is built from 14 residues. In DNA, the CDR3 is TGTGCCAGCAGCTTAGGTACTAGCGGGGTGACCCAGTACTTC. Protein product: CASSLGTSGVTQYF.